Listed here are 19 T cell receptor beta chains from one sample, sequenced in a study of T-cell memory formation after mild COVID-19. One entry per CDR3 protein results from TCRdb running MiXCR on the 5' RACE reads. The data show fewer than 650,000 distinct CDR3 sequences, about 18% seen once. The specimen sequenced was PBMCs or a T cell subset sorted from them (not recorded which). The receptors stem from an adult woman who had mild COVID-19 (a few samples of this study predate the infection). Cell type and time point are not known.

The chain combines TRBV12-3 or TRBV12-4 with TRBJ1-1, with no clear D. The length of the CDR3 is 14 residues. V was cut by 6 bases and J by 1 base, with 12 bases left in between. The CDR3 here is CASSKSLTNTEAFF. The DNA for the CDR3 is TGTGCCAGCAGCAAATCCCTAACGAACACTGAAGCTTTCTTT.

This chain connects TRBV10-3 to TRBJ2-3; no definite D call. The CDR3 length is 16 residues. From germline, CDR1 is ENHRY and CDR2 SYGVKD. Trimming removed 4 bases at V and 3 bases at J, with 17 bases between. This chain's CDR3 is CAISGSTQARTDTQYF. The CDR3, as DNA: TGTGCCATCAGTGGGTCCACCCAGGCGCGGACAGATACGCAGTATTTT.

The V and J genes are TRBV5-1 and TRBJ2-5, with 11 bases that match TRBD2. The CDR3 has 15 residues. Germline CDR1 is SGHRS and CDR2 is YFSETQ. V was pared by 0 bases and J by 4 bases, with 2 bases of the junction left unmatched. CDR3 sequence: CASSLGGLAAETQYF. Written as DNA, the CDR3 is TGCGCCAGCAGCTTGGGGGGACTAGCGGCAGAGACCCAGTACTTC.

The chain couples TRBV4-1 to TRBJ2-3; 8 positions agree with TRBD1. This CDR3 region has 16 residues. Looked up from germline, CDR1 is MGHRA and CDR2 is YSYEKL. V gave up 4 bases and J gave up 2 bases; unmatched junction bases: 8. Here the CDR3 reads CASSRGTGQSTDTQYF. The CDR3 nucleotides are TGCGCCAGCAGCCGCGGGACAGGCCAATCCACAGATACGCAGTATTTT.

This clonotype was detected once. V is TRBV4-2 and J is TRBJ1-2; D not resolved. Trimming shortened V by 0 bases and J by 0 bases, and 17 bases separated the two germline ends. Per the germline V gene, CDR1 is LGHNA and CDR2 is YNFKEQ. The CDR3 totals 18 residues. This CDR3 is CASSQDRTPSLTNYGYTF. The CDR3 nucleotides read TGTGCCAGCAGCCAAGATCGTACTCCATCTCTCACTAACTATGGCTACACCTTC.

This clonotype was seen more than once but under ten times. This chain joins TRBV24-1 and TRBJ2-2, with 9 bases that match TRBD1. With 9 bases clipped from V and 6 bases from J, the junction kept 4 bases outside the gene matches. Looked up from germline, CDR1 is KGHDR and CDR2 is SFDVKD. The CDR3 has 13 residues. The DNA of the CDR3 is TGTGCCACCGGGGGACAGGGCGCCGGGGAGCTGTTTTTT. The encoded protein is CATGGQGAGELFF.

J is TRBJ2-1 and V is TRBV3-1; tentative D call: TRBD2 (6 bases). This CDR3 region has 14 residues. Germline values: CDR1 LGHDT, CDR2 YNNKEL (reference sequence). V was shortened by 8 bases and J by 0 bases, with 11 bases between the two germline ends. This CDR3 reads CASAGRSSYNEQFF. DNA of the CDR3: TGTGCCAGCGCGGGGAGGAGCTCCTACAATGAGCAGTTCTTC.

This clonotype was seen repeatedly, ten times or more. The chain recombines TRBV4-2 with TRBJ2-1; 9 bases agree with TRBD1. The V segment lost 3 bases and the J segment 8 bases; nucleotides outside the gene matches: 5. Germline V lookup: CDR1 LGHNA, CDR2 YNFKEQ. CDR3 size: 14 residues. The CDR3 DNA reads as TGTGCCAGCAGCCAGGTTGGACAGGGGCATGAGCAGTTCTTC. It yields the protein CASSQVGQGHEQFF.

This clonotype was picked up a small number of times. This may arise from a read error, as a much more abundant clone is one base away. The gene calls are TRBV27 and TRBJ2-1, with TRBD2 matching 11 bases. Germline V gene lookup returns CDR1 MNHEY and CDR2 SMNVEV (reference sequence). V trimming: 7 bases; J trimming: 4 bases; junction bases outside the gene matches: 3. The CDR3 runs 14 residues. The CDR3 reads CASTLAGGYNEQFF. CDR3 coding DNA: TGTGCCAGCACCTTAGCGGGAGGGTACAATGAGCAGTTCTTC.

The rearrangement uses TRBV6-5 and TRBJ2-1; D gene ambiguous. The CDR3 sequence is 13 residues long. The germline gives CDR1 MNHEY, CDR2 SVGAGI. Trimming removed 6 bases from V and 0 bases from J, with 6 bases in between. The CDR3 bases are TGTGCCAGCAGGAAGGACTCCTACAATGAGCAGTTCTTC. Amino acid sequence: CASRKDSYNEQFF.

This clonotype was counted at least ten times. This CDR3 is CASSRRTGATEAFF. CDR3 in DNA: TGTGCCAGCAGCCGCCGGACAGGGGCCACTGAAGCTTTCTTT. The chain recombines TRBV7-6 with TRBJ1-1; 9 nucleotides line up with TRBD1. This CDR3 spans 14 amino acids. The ends lost 5 bases at V and 4 bases at J; junction bases unmatched: 5. Germline V gives CDR1 SGHVS, CDR2 FNYEAQ.

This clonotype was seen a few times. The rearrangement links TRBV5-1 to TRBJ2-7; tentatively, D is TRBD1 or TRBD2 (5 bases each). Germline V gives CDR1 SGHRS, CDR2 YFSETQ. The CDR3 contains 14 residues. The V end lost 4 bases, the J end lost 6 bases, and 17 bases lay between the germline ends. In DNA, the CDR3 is TGCGCCAGCAGCCCTTCAGGGATCGGGGCCGAGCAGTACTTC. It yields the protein CASSPSGIGAEQYF.

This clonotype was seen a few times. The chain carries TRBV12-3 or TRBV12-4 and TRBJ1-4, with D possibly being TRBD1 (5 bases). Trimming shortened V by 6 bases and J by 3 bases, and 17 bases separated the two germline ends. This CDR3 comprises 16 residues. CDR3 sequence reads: CASSPLGGGSNEKLFF. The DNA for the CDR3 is TGTGCCAGCAGCCCCCTCGGGGGGGGATCTAATGAAAAACTGTTTTTT.

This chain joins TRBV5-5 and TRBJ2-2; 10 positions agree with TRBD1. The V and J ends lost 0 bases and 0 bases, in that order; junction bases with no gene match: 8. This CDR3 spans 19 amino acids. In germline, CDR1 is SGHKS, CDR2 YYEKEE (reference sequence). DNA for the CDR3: TGTGCCAGCAGCTTGGCCGTCGGAGGACAGGGGGCGAACACCGGGGAGCTGTTTTTT. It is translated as CASSLAVGGQGANTGELFF.

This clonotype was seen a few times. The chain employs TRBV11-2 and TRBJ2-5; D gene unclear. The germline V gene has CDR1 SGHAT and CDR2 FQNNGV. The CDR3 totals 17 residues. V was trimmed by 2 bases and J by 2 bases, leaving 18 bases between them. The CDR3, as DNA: TGTGCCAGCAGCTTATTCATGGTAACTGCGCTTCAAGAGACCCAGTACTTC. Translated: CASSLFMVTALQETQYF.

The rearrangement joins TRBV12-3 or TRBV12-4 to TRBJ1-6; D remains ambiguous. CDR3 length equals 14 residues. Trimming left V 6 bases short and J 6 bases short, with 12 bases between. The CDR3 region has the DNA TGTGCCAGCAGCCTTCGGGTCCTTAATTCACCCCTCCACTTT. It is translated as CASSLRVLNSPLHF.

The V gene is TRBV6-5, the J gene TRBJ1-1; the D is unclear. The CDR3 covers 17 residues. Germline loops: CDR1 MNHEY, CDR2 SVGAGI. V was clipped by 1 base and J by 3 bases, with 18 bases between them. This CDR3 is CASSYFGGVFGYTEAFF. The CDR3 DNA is TGTGCCAGCAGTTACTTCGGAGGAGTGTTCGGGTACACTGAAGCTTTCTTT.

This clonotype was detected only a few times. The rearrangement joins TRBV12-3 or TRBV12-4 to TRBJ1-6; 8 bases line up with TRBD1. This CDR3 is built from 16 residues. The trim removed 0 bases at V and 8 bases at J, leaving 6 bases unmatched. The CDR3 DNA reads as TGTGCCAGCAGTTTAGCTTTTGGACAGGGATATTCACCCCTCCACTTT. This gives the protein CASSLAFGQGYSPLHF.

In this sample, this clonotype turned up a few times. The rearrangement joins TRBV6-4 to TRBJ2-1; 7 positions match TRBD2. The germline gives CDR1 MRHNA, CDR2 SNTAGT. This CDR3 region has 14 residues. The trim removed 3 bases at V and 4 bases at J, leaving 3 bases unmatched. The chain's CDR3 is CASSEWGLYNEQFF. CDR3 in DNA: TGTGCCAGCAGTGAGTGGGGACTATACAATGAGCAGTTCTTC.